These 12 T cell receptor beta chains were all obtained from the same sample, sequenced in a study of cytomegalovirus exposure and HLA in healthy donors. 60 Vbeta and 13 Jbeta primers were used in PCR. This table comes from immunoSEQ multiplex PCR, and its TCRdb copy is limited to in-frame clones, with some not included. Of about 230,000 clones in the sample, about 89% were seen once. Sample: PBMCs. These receptors all come from a young woman in good health and CMV-seronegative.

With regard to this clone: Its ends do not fully match the called genes, so a read error is possible. The chain has TRBV2 and TRBJ1-2, with TRBD1 identical over 7 bases. The CDR3 covers 15 residues. CDR1 SNHLY and CDR2 FYNNEI come from the germline V gene. CDR3 DNA sequence: TGTGCCAGCAGCGAAGGGGCAGGGGGGTACTATGGCTACACCTTC. Amino acid sequence: CASSEGAGGYYGYTF.

This clone was seen a single time. J is TRBJ2-5 and V is TRBV15, with 8 nucleotides matching TRBD1. V dropped 5 bases and J dropped 4; count of bases not matched to a gene: 9. The CDR3 loop spans 15 amino acids. The V gene's germline CDR1 is LNHNV and CDR2 YYDKDF (reference sequence). The chain's CDR3 is CATSESADRAETQYF. CDR3 nucleotide sequence: TGTGCCACCAGCGAAAGTGCGGACAGGGCAGAGACCCAGTACTTC.

The chain joins TRBV19 to TRBJ1-4; D may be TRBD1 (5 bases). This CDR3 region has 16 residues. Trimming took off 5 bases at V and 8 bases at J, with 21 bases between the two ends. The germline CDR1 and CDR2 sequences are LNHDA and SQIVND (reference sequence). The chain's CDR3 is CASSGRSGVVEEKLFF. CDR3 bases: TGTGCCAGTAGTGGAAGGTCGGGGGTGGTTGAGGAAAAACTGTTTTTT.

The V call is TRBV5-1, the J call TRBJ1-1, with TRBD1 matching over 7 bases. The V gene end was trimmed by 1 base and the J gene end by 3 bases; junction bases not matched to a gene: 6. The CDR3 covers 15 residues. CDR1 and CDR2 (germline): SGHRS, YFSETQ. The chain's CDR3 is CASSLLAGGDTEAFF. The DNA for the CDR3 is TGCGCCAGCAGCTTGCTTGCAGGGGGAGACACTGAAGCTTTCTTT.

In DNA, the CDR3 is TGTGCCAGCAGTGAAGATGTCAGGACTTATGGCTACACCTTC. Amino acids: CASSEDVRTYGYTF. V and J are TRBV2 and TRBJ1-2; D ambiguous. The CDR3 totals 14 residues. The germline V gene encodes CDR1 SNHLY and CDR2 FYNNEI. Trimming removed 1 base from V and 5 bases from J, with 11 bases in between.

The sample holds one count of this clone. The chain combines TRBV6-5 with TRBJ2-2; D is ambiguous. Germline CDR1 reads MNHEY; CDR2 reads SVGAGI. Trimming shortened V by 6 bases and J by 2 bases, and 4 bases separated the two germline ends. CDR3 size: 12 residues. The CDR3 is CASSRNTGELFF. CDR3 coding DNA: TGTGCCAGCAGCCGTAACACCGGGGAGCTGTTTTTT.

This chain joins TRBV30 and TRBJ2-5, with TRBD1 as a possible D gene (6 bases). The CDR3 has 14 residues. The germline gives CDR1 GTSNPN, CDR2 SVGIG (reference sequence). This CDR3 is CASTTPGARETQYF. The CDR3 bases are TGTGCATCCACTACCCCAGGGGCCCGGGAGACCCAGTACTTC. Variable domain in full (rest from reference TRBV30 and TRBJ2-5): SQTIHQWPATLVQPVGSPLSLECTVEGTSNPNLYWYRQAAGRGLQLLFYSVGIGQISSEVPQNLSASRPQDRQFILSSKKLLLSDSGFYLCASTTPGARETQYFGPGTRLLVL.

The chain links TRBV21-1 to TRBJ2-4; the listed D gene, TRBD2, was not tested against the DNA. TRBV21-1 corresponds to a pseudogene. This CDR3 has 15 amino acids. CDR3 nucleotides: TGTGCCAGCAGCAAAACGACTTGGAAGAAAAACATTCAGTACTTC. Protein: CASSKTTWKKNIQYF.

V gene TRBV4-2 combines with J gene TRBJ2-5, with D tentatively TRBD1 (5 bases). Germline CDR1 is LGHNA and CDR2 is YNFKEQ. This CDR3 spans 15 amino acids. V was shortened by 0 bases and J by 4 bases, with 12 bases between the two germline ends. The CDR3 reads CASSQEDMGRETQYF. Here the CDR3 DNA reads TGTGCCAGCAGCCAAGAGGACATGGGAAGAGAGACCCAGTACTTC.

In its sample, this clone was seen a few times. V usage is TRBV6-5 and J usage is TRBJ1-1; TRBD1 aligns across 7 bases. The CDR3 contains 13 residues. V lost 9 bases to trimming and J lost 5 bases; unmatched junction nucleotides: 9. Germline V CDR1 and CDR2: MNHEY, SVGAGI. CDR3 bases: TGTGCCAGTCTAACTAGGGGGCGAACTGAAGCTTTCTTT. Amino acids: CASLTRGRTEAFF.

The sample holds a few counts of this clone. The chain employs TRBV7-6 and TRBJ2-5; TRBD2 agrees at 8 bases. CDR1 and CDR2 from the germline V gene are SGHVS and FNYEAQ. CDR3 length: 16 amino acids. V was pared by 5 bases and J by 5 bases, with 13 bases of the junction left unmatched. Written as DNA, the CDR3 is TGTGCCAGCAGCCCATCAGGGACTAGGGTTGGGGAGACCCAGTACTTC. Its protein product is CASSPSGTRVGETQYF.

This chain links TRBV15 with TRBJ1-2; TRBD1 aligns across 7 bases. This CDR3 is 14 amino acids long. Trimming removed 5 bases from V and 8 bases from J; junction bases left unmatched: 11. The V gene's germline CDR1 is LNHNV and CDR2 YYDKDF (reference sequence). CDR3 bases: TGTGCCACCAGCTCAAGCAGGGGGACGGGCGGCTACACCTTC. This encodes CATSSSRGTGGYTF.